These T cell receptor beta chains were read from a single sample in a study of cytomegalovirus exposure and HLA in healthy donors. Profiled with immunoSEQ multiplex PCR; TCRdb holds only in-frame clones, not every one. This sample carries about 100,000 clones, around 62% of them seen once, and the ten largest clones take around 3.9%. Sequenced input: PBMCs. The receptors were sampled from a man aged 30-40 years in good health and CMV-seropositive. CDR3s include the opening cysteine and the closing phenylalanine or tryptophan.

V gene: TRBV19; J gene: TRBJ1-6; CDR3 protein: CASSIEPGSPLHF
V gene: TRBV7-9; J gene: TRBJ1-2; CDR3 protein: CASTPRTGGDYGYTF
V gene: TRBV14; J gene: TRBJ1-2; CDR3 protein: CASSPLGAGFDYGYTF
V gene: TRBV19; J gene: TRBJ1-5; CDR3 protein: CASRPWANGDQPQHF
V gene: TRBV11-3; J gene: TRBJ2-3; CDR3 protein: CASSDRQGSSTDTQYF
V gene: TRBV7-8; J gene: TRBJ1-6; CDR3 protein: CASSSLTVPLSSPLHF
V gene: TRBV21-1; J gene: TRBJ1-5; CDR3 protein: CASRRGDRGNQPQHF
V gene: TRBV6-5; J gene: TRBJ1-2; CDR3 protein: CASSATGDDGYTF
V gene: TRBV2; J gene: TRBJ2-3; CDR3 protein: CASATGIFTDTQYF
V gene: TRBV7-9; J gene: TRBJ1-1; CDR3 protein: CASSFATGPSQSEAFF
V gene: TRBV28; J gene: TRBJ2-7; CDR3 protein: CASSLRGYEQYF
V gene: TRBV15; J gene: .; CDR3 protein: CATRRGGTVDEQYF